What follows describes a single T cell receptor beta chain. This clonotype was seen a few times. This receptor's antigen is unknown. At one end, the junction sequence differs from germline, possibly due to a read error. This entry is derived from a study of T cells in Graves' hyperthyroidism and ophthalmopathy (dated by TCRdb to about 2019). About the study as a whole: Peripheral blood was collected at initial diagnosis, before any treatment. The paper reports TCR Vbeta CDR3 sequencing of roughly 140 peripheral blood samples: 40 or so ophthalmopathy, fewer than 80 hyperthyroidism and around 17 progressor patients. TCR V-J signatures able to tell the groups apart were searched for in a discovery cohort of 90 to 100 patients, of whom around 42 had Graves' ophthalmopathy and around 58 had stable Graves' hyperthyroidism. After sampling, hyperthyroidism patients received methimazole starting at 30 mg daily, and ophthalmopathy patients received high-dose intravenous methylprednisolone. The study also compared thyroid tissue and blood T-cell repertoires from 5 to 7 Graves' hyperthyroidism patients. The 100 discovery patients were divided at random into training and test sets in a 7:3 ratio. Whether ophthalmopathy could be predicted prospectively was tested in an independent validation cohort made up of under 20 hyperthyroidism patients plus 17 patients who later progressed to ophthalmopathy.

A patient counted as having stable Graves' hyperthyroidism if no progression to ophthalmopathy occurred over 18 months of follow-up. Hyperthyroidism patients were newly diagnosed, with disease duration under 2 months, and aged 18 to 65 years. The study excluded patients with uncontrolled infections, other autoimmune diseases, pregnancy or lactation. Clinical symptoms, serum thyroxine and TRAb, thyroid ultrasound, and orbital computed tomography formed the basis for the diagnoses. PBMCs were separated from roughly 10 ml of fresh peripheral blood using Ficoll-Paque density gradient centrifugation. Trizol reagent was used to extract total RNA, and RNA quality was then checked on an Agilent 2100 Bioanalyzer. The TCR beta CDR3 regions were amplified from the RNA transcripts. For the first round of RT-PCR on the TCR CDR3, the HTBI primer set was used together with the Qiagen OneStep RT-PCR kit. Libraries were constructed in a second round of multiplex PCR, after which size selection and purification were performed. Paired-end sequencing of the libraries was performed with 100 bp reads on an Illumina HiSeq2000. On the authors' methods: Raw data were processed with SOAPnuke, discarding reads with adapters, uncalled bases, mean Phred below 15, or no exact constant-primer or identifier match. High-quality paired reads were merged using COPE v1.2.5, and each unique nucleotide sequence was defined as a clonotype. MiTCR v1.1 was used to align the clonotypes against IMGT TRBV, TRBD and TRBJ reference segments. The analysis was restricted to V-J combinations with a frequency above 0.0001, which together covered about 99% of the repertoires. The TCS score was defined as the ratio of F50 (clonal expansion) to E x V (chaos), calculated using BLOSUM62-based TCRdist between CDR3 peptides within each V-J. Welch's t-statistics and random forest reduced just over 500 V-J features to 13, which were used in a naive Bayes classifier (R e1071). The raw public reads went through TCRdb reprocessing: fastp at Q25, MiXCR clone calling, in-frame beta chains kept. Each record represents a unique CDR3 protein, reported with the most common genes and DNA among its rows. In this record, the V and J calls reflect TCRdb's handling and not the investigators' own analysis. This sample is represented by around 690,000 distinct CDR3 sequences; approximately 15% of them were singletons. Around 15% of the sample lies in the top ten.

What the research found in general, with its limitations: In validation, the model predicted progression to ophthalmopathy with roughly 66% sensitivity and less than 75% specificity, a median of about 6.7 months before onset. Most expanded thyroid clonotypes (frequency above 0.001) were also detected in blood, suggesting blood repertoires may reflect thyroid immune responses. Sample size was not statistically predetermined, and blinding of investigators to group allocation was not performed. A model built on a 13 V-J signature distinguished ophthalmopathy from stable hyperthyroidism, reaching 85% to 90% sensitivity and under 84% specificity in cross-validation and 80%/75% in testing.

Source material: blood. This clonotype originated in a man aged 50 or older with Graves' hyperthyroidism.

DNA sequence: TGTGCCAGCACGAACAGGGTCGACACCGGGAAGCTGTTTTTT. Translated, it gives CASTNRVDTGKLFF. Here the chain combines TRBV28 and TRBJ2-2; the D gene is possibly TRBD1, with 6 bases matching. CDR3 length: 14 amino acids, cysteine to phenylalanine. Here the CDR3 DNA is all that survives: 42 bases in frame from base 1. CDR1 MDHEN and CDR2 SYDVKM were looked up in the germline V gene.